Below, one TCR beta chain is given with its context. Its antigen is currently unknown. Treatment here: oral pan-JAK inhibitor, 5-10 mg twice daily. Samples from alopecia areata patients were lesional scalp punch biopsies and peripheral blood. The source of the sample is a study of CD8+ T cells in alopecia areata. The wider study: Treated patients were given oral tofacitinib, which was dosed at 5 to 10 mg twice daily. Findings of the study overall: Clonality exceeded that of normal scalp in lesional scalp, most notably in alopecia totalis/universalis.

The CDR3 sequence is 18 residues long. Germline CDR1 and CDR2: SGHNT and YENEEA. After removal of 0 bases from V and 5 bases from J, the junction contained 7 bases not matched to a gene. As the sequencing template, cDNA was produced by extracting RNA and reverse transcribing it. Here immunoSEQ multiplex PCR was the method, and the copy in TCRdb shows in-frame clones only, minus some. The repertoire consists of about 210,000 clones, with 64% occurring once and the leading ten covering more than 3.5%. This clonotype originated in a human donor with alopecia areata. The sequencing here drew on CD4+ T cells sorted from blood, taken at week 4, from a patient treated with tofacitinib. The chain combines TRBV11-3 with TRBJ2-5; 15 positions agree with TRBD2. For the CDR3, the DNA is TGTGCCAGCAGCTTAGAAGGGACTAGCGGGGGGTCGAGGGAGACCCAGTACTTC. Translating it yields CASSLEGTSGGSRETQYF.